This TCR beta chain was sequenced for a study of T cell responses to AZD1222 COVID-19 vaccine. The analysis combined second doses at about 4 or about 12 weeks. Study results and limitations: Breadth and depth of Spike-specific TCRs rose after two AZD1222 doses.

Details on this clone: What it binds is not known.

Measured with immunoSEQ multiplex PCR; TCRdb has only the in-frame clones, and not every one. The sample records roughly 40,000 clones, about 91% being singletons. Per the germline V gene, CDR1 is SEHNR and CDR2 is FQNEAQ (reference sequence). This CDR3 is built from 15 residues. Losses at the gene ends were 4 bases for V and 0 bases for J; bases not matched to a gene: 2. This receptor was identified in an adult who received the AZD1222 COVID-19 vaccine. Sequencing used peripheral blood, obtained 28 days after the second AZD1222 dose. The chain carries TRBV7-9 and TRBJ1-2, with TRBD1 matching 10 bases. CDR3 residues: CASSSGTGANYGYTF. The CDR3 nucleotides read TGTGCCAGCAGCTCCGGGACAGGGGCTAACTATGGCTACACCTTC.